This T cell receptor beta chain is from a study of cytomegalovirus exposure and HLA in healthy donors. Study information: Unique TCRs numbering roughly 85 million, obtained from HLA-typed donors, made up an early data release. Study results and caveats: The productive fraction for most TCR beta V segments was about 87% or about 30% in an earlier analysis.

The junction had 1 base not matched to a gene; V was cut back by 2 bases and J by 4 bases. The CDR3 spans 12 residues. Germline CDR1 GTSNPN, CDR2 SVGIG (reference sequence). With 60 Vbeta and 13 Jbeta primers, the PCR was carried out. Assay used: immunoSEQ multiplex PCR; TCRdb lists only in-frame clones, some missing. This sample yields roughly 170,000 clones, of which 75% to 85% are seen a single time; 0.75% to 0.8% belongs to the top ten. This clone has a handful of counts. What it binds is not known. The source is a female donor in good health and CMV-seronegative. The specimen sequenced was PBMCs. The chain recombines TRBV30 with TRBJ1-2, with TRBD1 matching over 7 bases. The CDR3 is CAWSNRGYGYTF. CDR3 coding DNA: TGTGCCTGGAGTAACAGGGGCTATGGCTACACCTTC.